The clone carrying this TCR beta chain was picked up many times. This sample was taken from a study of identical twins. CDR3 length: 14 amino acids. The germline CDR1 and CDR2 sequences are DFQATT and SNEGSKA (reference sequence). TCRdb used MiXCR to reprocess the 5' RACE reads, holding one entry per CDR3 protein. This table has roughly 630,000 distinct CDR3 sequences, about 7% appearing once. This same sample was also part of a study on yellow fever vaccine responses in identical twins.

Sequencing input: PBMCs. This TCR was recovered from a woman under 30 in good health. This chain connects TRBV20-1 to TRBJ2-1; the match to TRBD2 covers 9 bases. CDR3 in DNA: TGCAGCGTACCTCTAGCGGGATCCTACAATGAGCAGTTCTTC. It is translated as CSVPLAGSYNEQFF.